This TCR beta chain appears in the sequencing data of a study of T cell repertoires in cytomegalovirus infection. Study details: Used in the study were CMV epitopes, some recently identified and HLA-C-restricted, others well-studied and HLA-B-restricted. CMV infection and matching HLA type were both indicated by public TCR beta signatures.

Per the germline V gene, CDR1 is MNHNS and CDR2 is SASEGT. CDR3 size: 14 residues. V lost 3 bases, J lost 1 base, and 2 bases stayed unmatched. TCRdb called the reads again in MiXCR, with one record for every CDR3 protein. Of 80,000 to 90,000 distinct CDR3 sequences listed, about 44% are singletons. Concerning this clonotype itself: Its matching antigen is unknown.

This clonotype originated in a human donor in good health (CMV status not recorded). Some clones in this sample may be carry-over from other donors' samples. The chain is built from TRBV6-1 and TRBJ1-2; 7 bases line up with TRBD1. Source: CD8+ T cells from cultured PBMCs, taken from culture after CMV antigen stimulation. CDR3 region: CASSETGSNYGYTF. The DNA of the CDR3 is TGTGCCAGCAGTGAGACAGGGAGTAACTATGGCTACACCTTC.